Below, 10 T cell receptor beta chains from the same sample are listed, as sequenced in a study of T-cell memory formation after mild COVID-19. TCRdb re-analysed the 5' RACE reads in MiXCR, keeping a single row per CDR3 protein. This sample yields a few hundred thousand distinct CDR3 sequences, of which 20% to 25% are seen a single time; about 21% belongs to the top ten. Input material: PBMCs or a T cell subset sorted from them (not recorded which). The receptors were sampled from a man aged 18 to 30 who had mild COVID-19 (a few samples of this study predate the infection). Cell type and time point are not known.

The V and J genes are TRBV4-1 and TRBJ2-3; D possibly corresponds to TRBD2 (5 bases). The CDR3 loop spans 14 amino acids. V was trimmed by 0 bases and J by 7 bases, leaving 11 bases between them. The V gene's germline CDR1 is MGHRA and CDR2 YSYEKL. The CDR3 region is CASSQDDPGYTQYF. The CDR3 coding sequence is TGCGCCAGCAGCCAAGATGATCCGGGGTATACGCAGTATTTT.

This clonotype has more than one count but fewer than ten. This chain joins TRBV4-3 and TRBJ1-1; weak D call: TRBD1 (6 bases). The length of the CDR3 is 16 residues. The germline gives CDR1 LGHNA, CDR2 YSLEER. Trimming removed 1 base from V and 3 bases from J, with 15 bases in between. In DNA form, the CDR3 reads TGCGCCAGCAGCCAAGTTCTTCAGGACAGAGACACTGAAGCTTTCTTT. This codes for CASSQVLQDRDTEAFF.

This clonotype has just a few counts. The genes are TRBV11-2 and TRBJ2-7, with 9 bases that match TRBD1. The CDR3 has 15 residues. CDR1 and CDR2 from the germline V gene are SGHAT and FQNNGV. The trim removed 4 bases at V and 3 bases at J, leaving 7 bases unmatched. CDR3 nucleotide sequence: TGTGCCAGCAGCTCGAGGGGACAGGGTGGCTACGAGCAGTACTTC. It encodes CASSSRGQGGYEQYF.

This clonotype was counted between two and nine times. V is TRBV4-3 and J is TRBJ2-1, with 8 bases identical to TRBD1. The germline V gene has CDR1 LGHNA and CDR2 YSLEER. V shed 1 base and J 5 bases; nucleotides not matched to a gene: 4. The CDR3 has 15 amino acids. CDR3 amino acids: CASSQVPTGDNEQFF. In DNA, the CDR3 is TGCGCCAGCAGCCAAGTCCCGACAGGGGACAATGAGCAGTTCTTC.

This clonotype was observed a few times. The chain links TRBV29-1 to TRBJ1-1; D gene ambiguous. With 8 bases removed from V and 8 bases from J, the gap between germline ends came to 15 bases. The CDR3 has 11 residues. The germline V gene has CDR1 SQVTM and CDR2 ANQGSEA. The CDR3 is CSIILLAEAFF. The CDR3 DNA reads as TGCAGCATTATCCTGTTGGCCGAAGCTTTCTTT. Variable domain in full (rest from reference TRBV29-1 and TRBJ1-1): SAVISQKPSRDICQRGTSLTIQCQVDSQVTMMFWYRQQPGQSLTLIATANQGSEATYESGFVIDKFPISRPNLTFSTLTVSNMSPEDSSIYLCSIILLAEAFFGQGTRLTVV.

This clonotype came up a few times. The V and J genes are TRBV7-2 and TRBJ1-1, with a possible D match to TRBD1 (6 bases). Trimming left V 7 bases short and J 14 bases short, with 17 bases between. Per germline, CDR1 SGHTA and CDR2 FQGNSA. The CDR3 is made up of 11 amino acids. CDR3 in amino acids: CASIVQGRSFF. Written as DNA, the CDR3 is TGTGCCAGCATAGTACAGGGACGGAGCTTCTTT.

This clonotype was seen only once. A single base separates this from a much larger clone, so it may be a read error. The chain is built from TRBV10-2 and TRBJ1-1; D remains ambiguous. Germline CDR1 is WSHSY and CDR2 is SAAADI. The length of the CDR3 is 12 residues. V was shortened by 6 bases and J by 3 bases, with 8 bases between the two germline ends. The CDR3 is CASSYKDTEAFF. CDR3 DNA: TGCGCCAGCAGCTACAAGGACACTGAAGCTTTCTTT.

This rearrangement joins TRBV12-3 or TRBV12-4 to TRBJ1-4, with D perhaps matching TRBD1 (6 bases). With 3 bases removed from V and 0 bases from J, the gap between germline ends came to 11 bases. The CDR3 is 16 residues long. Here the CDR3 reads CASSLEGGSTNEKLFF. CDR3 in DNA: TGTGCCAGCAGTTTGGAAGGGGGATCAACTAATGAAAAACTGTTTTTT.

V and J are TRBV10-3 and TRBJ1-1; D uncertain. The CDR3 length is 13 residues. Germline V gene lookup returns CDR1 ENHRY and CDR2 SYGVKD. V was clipped by 3 bases and J by 6 bases, with 11 bases between them. Here the CDR3 DNA reads TGTGCCATCAGTGATCGCGGGTTGCCTGAAGCTTTCTTT. The encoded protein is CAISDRGLPEAFF.

The V gene is TRBV6-5, the J gene TRBJ2-7; TRBD1 aligns across 11 bases. Per germline, CDR1 MNHEY and CDR2 SVGAGI. Trimming removed 6 bases from V and 2 bases from J; junction bases left unmatched: 9. This CDR3 is 16 amino acids long. Here the CDR3 reads CASRDRGLLSTYEQYF. CDR3 coding DNA: TGTGCCAGCAGGGACAGGGGGCTTCTAAGCACCTACGAGCAGTACTTC.